Listed here is a single TCR beta chain. The antigen is not known. The table came from immunoSEQ multiplex PCR; TCRdb's copy has only in-frame clones and leaves some out. There are roughly 140,000 clones in the sample; around nine tenths occur only once, and roughly 5.6% lies in the top ten. The data originate from a study of T cell responses to AZD1222 COVID-19 vaccine. Whole-study context: Some second doses came at about 4 weeks and others at about 12 weeks; these were pooled. Study-level points and caveats: The study identified only five or six AZD1222 recipients as seropositive at baseline. No repertoire was sampled before or during the peak T cell response, only after it. A reported finding is that nearly half of spike-specific TCRs target unmutated variant regions.

The receptor was derived from an adult in good health. This specimen consisted of peripheral blood, obtained on day 0 of AZD1222 vaccination.

The CDR3 coding sequence is TGCAGTGCTAGTCGGGATAATGAGCAGTTCTTC. This codes for CSASRDNEQFF. J is TRBJ2-1 and V is TRBV20-1; a possible D gene is TRBD2 (5 bases). V was shortened by 3 bases and J by 7 bases, with 7 bases between the two germline ends. CDR3 length: 11 residues. Germline CDR1 reads DFQATT; CDR2 reads SNEGSKA (reference sequence).